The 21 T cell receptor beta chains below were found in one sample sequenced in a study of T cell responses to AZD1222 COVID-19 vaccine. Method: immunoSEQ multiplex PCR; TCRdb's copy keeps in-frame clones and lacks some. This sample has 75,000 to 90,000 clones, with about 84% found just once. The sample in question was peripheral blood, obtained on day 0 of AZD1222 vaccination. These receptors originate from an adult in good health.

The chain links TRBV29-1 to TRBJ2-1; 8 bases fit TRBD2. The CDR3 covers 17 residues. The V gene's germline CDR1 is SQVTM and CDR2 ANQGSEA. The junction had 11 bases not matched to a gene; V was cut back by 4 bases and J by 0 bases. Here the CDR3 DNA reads TGCAGCGTTGCCCGGGTGTCGGGGGGGGCCTCCTACAATGAGCAGTTCTTC. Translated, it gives CSVARVSGGASYNEQFF.

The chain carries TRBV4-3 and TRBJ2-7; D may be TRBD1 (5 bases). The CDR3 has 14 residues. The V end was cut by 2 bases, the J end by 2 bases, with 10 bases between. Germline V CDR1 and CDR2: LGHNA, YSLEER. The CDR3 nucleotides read TGCGCCAGCAGCCAACAGCAGGGCACCTACGAGCAGTACTTC. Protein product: CASSQQQGTYEQYF.

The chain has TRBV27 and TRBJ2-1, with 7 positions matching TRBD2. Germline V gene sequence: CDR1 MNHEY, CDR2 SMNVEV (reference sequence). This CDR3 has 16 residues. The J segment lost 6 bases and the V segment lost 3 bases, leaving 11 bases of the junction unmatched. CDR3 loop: CASSFSAGEGRNEQFF. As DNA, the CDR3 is TGTGCCAGCAGTTTTTCGGCGGGAGAGGGCCGCAATGAGCAGTTCTTC.

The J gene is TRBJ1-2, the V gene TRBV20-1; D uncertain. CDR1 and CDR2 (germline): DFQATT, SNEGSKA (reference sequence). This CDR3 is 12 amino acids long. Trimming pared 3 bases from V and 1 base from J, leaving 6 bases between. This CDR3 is CSASALNYGYTF. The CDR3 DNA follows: TGCAGTGCTAGTGCCCTTAACTATGGCTACACCTTC.

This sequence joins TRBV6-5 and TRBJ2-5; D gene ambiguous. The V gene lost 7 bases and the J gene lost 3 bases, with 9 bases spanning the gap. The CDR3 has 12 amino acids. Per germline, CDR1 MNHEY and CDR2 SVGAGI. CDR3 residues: CASTGNEETQYF. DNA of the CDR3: TGTGCCAGCACCGGAAACGAAGAGACCCAGTACTTC.

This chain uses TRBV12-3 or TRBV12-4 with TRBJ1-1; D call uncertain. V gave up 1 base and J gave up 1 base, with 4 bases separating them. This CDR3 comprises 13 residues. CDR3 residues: CASSLVRNTEAFF. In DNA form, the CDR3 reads TGTGCCAGCAGTTTAGTCAGGAACACTGAAGCTTTCTTT.

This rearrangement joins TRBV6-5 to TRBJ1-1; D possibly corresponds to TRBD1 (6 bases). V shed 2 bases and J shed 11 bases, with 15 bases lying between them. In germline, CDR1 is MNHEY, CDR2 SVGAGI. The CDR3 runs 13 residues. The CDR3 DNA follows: TGTGCCAGCAGTTACGGGTGGGGGCGCGGCGCTTTCTTT. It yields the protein CASSYGWGRGAFF.

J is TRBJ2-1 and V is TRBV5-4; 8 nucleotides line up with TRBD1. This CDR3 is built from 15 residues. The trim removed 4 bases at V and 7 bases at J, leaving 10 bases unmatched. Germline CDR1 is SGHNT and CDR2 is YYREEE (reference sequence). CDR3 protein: CASSPPPTGENEQFF. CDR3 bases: TGTGCCAGCAGCCCACCCCCGACAGGGGAAAATGAGCAGTTCTTC.

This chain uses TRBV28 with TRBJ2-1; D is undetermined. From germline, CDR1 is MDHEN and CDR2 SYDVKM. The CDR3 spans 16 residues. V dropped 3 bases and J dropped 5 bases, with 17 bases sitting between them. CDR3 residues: CASSLRPYSGDNEQFF. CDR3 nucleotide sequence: TGTGCCAGCAGTTTGCGGCCTTACAGTGGTGACAATGAGCAGTTCTTC.

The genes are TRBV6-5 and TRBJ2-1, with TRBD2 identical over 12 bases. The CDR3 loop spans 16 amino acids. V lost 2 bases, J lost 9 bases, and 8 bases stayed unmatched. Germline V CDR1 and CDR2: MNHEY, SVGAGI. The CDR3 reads CASSYPMTSGGLEQFF. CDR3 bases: TGTGCCAGCAGTTACCCGATGACTAGCGGGGGACTTGAGCAGTTCTTC.

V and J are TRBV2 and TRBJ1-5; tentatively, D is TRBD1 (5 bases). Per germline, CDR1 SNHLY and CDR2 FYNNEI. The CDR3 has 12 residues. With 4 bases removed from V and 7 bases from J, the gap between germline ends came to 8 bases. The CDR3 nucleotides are TGTGCCAGCAGTGCCAACAGGCAGCCCCAGCATTTT. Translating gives CASSANRQPQHF.

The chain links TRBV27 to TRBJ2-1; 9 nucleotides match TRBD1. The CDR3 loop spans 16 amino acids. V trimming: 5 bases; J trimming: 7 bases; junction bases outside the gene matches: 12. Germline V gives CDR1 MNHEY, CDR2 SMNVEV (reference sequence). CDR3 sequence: CASSRQGVPLRNEQFF. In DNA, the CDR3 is TGTGCCAGCAGTCGACAGGGGGTGCCCCTACGGAATGAGCAGTTCTTC.

The DNA for the CDR3 is TGTGCCAGCAGCCAAGAGGGTCCGGGCTCTGGAAACACCATATATTTT. This sequence encodes CASSQEGPGSGNTIYF. J is TRBJ1-3 and V is TRBV4-2; D uncertain. CDR1 and CDR2 from the germline V gene are LGHNA and YNFKEQ. The CDR3 is made up of 16 amino acids. Between the trimmed V and J ends, which lost 0 bases and 0 bases, there was a span of 9 bases.

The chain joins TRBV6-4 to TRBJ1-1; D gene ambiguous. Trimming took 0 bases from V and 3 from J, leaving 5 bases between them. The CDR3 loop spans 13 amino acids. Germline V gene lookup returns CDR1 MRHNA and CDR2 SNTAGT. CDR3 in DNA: TGTGCCAGCAGTGACTCAGCGGACACTGAAGCTTTCTTT. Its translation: CASSDSADTEAFF.

CDR3 DNA: TGTGCCAGCAGTCTATTAAACGAGCAGTACTTC. This gives the protein CASSLLNEQYF. V usage is TRBV28 and J usage is TRBJ2-7; D is uncertain. The germline V and J ends were trimmed by 5 bases and 5 bases, with 7 bases remaining between them. The CDR3 spans 11 residues. Germline CDR1 is MDHEN and CDR2 is SYDVKM.

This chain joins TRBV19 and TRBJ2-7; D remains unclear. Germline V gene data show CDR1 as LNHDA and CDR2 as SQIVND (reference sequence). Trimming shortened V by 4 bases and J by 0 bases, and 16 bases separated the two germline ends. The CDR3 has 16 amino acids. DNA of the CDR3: TGTGCCAGTAGTAGTCTCGGCCGTAGGAGCTCCTACGAGCAGTACTTC. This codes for CASSSLGRRSSYEQYF.

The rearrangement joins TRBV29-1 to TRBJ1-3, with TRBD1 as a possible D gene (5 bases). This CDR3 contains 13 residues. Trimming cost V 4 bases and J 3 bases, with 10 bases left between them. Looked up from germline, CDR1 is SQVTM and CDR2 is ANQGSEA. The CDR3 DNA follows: TGCAGCGTTGTGGGGGGGGTTGGAAACACCATATATTTT. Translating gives CSVVGGVGNTIYF.

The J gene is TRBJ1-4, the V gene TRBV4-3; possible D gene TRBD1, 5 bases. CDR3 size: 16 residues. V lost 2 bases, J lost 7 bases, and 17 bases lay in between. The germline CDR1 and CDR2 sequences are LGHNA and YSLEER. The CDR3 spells CASSQLSNRRGEKLFF. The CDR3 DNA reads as TGCGCCAGCAGCCAACTCTCCAATAGGAGGGGTGAAAAACTGTTTTTT.

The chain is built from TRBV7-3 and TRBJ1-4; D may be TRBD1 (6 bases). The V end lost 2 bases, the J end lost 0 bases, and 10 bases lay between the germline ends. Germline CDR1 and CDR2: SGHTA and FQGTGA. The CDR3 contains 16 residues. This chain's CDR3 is CASSLYGTSTNEKLFF. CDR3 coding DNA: TGTGCCAGCAGCTTATATGGGACATCAACTAATGAAAAACTGTTTTTT. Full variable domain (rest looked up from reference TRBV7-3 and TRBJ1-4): GAGVSQTPSNKVTEKGKYVELRCDPISGHTALYWYRQSLGQGPEFLIYFQGTGAADDSGLPNDRFFAVRPEGSVSTLKIQRTERGDSAVYLCASSLYGTSTNEKLFFGSGTQLSVL.

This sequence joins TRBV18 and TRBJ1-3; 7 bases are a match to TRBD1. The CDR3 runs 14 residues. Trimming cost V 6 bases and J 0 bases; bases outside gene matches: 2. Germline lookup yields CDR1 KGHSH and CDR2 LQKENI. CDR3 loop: CASSGTVSGNTIYF. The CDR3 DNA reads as TGTGCCAGCTCTGGGACAGTCTCTGGAAACACCATATATTTT.

The CDR3 DNA reads TGTGCCACCAGCAGAGCCGACAGGTCGACCGGCGAGCAGTACTTC. Its protein product is CATSRADRSTGEQYF. The V call is TRBV15, the J call TRBJ2-7, with D tentatively TRBD1 (6 bases). In germline, CDR1 is LNHNV, CDR2 YYDKDF (reference sequence). Trimming cost V 1 base and J 6 bases, with 16 bases left between them. The CDR3 has 15 residues.